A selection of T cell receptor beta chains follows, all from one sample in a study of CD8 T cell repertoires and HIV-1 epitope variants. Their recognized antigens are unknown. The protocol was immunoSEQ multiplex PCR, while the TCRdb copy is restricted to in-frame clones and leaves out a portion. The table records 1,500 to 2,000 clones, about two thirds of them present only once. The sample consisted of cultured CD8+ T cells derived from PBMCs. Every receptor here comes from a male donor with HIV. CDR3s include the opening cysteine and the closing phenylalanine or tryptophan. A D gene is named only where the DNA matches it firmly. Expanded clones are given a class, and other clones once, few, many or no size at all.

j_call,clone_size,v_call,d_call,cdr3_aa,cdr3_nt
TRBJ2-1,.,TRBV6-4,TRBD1,CASSDHSDRDEQFF,TGTGCCAGCAGTGACCATTCGGACAGGGATGAGCAGTTCTTC
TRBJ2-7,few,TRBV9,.,CASSDDYLGNYEQYF,TGTGCCAGCAGCGACGACTACCTTGGGAACTACGAGCAGTACTTC
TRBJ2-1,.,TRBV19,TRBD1,CASSRGQGRSEQFF,TGTGCCAGTAGTAGGGGACAGGGTAGAAGTGAGCAGTTCTTC
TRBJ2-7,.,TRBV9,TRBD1,CASSAGGRDEQYF,TGTGCCAGCAGCGCAGGGGGCCGGGACGAGCAGTACTTC
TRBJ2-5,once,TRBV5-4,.,CASSSDLQGYQETQYF,TGTGCCAGCAGCTCGGATTTACAGGGATACCAAGAGACCCAGTACTTC
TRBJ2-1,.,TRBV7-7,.,CASSLGMGWEQFF,TGTGCTAGCAGCCTCGGGATGGGCTGGGAGCAGTTCTTC
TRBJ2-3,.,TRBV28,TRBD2,CASRLAGELADTQYF,TGTGCCAGCAGGCTAGCGGGGGAACTCGCAGATACGCAGTATTTT
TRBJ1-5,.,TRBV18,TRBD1,CASSQYGTADNQPQHF,TGTGCCAGCTCACAATACGGGACAGCGGACAATCAGCCCCAGCATTTT
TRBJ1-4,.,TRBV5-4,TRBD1,CASSSTGGAGEKLFF,TGTGCCAGCAGCTCGACAGGGGGCGCAGGTGAAAAACTGTTTTTT
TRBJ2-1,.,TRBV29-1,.,CSVEDLQDSYNEQFF,TGCAGCGTTGAAGATCTCCAGGATTCCTACAATGAGCAGTTCTTC
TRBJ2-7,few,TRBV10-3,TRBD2,CATSAGGEQYF,TGTGCCACCTCCGCGGGGGGCGAGCAGTACTTC
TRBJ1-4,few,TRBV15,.,CATSRDRGGEKLFF,TGTGCCACCAGCAGAGACAGGGGTGGGGAAAAACTGTTTTTT
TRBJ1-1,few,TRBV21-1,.,CASSRGTEAFF,TGTGCCAGCAGTAGAGGCACTGAAGCTTTCTTT
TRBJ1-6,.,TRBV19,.,CASSITVNSPLHF,TGTGCCAGTAGTATTACAGTTAATTCACCCCTCCACTTT
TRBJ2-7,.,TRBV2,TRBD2,CASSTGLAGVGASEQYF,TGTGCCAGCAGTACGGGACTAGCGGGAGTGGGCGCCTCCGAGCAGTACTTC
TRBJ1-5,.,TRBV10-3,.,CAISAEGNQPQHF,TGTGCCATCAGTGCAGAGGGCAATCAGCCCCAGCATTTT
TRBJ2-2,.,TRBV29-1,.,CSVGAPNTGELFF,TGCAGCGTTGGGGCCCCGAACACCGGGGAGCTGTTTTTT
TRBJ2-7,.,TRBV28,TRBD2,CASSLPPAGGRALAGFYEQYF,TGTGCCAGCAGTTTACCCCCCGCGGGCGGGAGGGCCTTAGCGGGTTTCTACGAGCAGTACTTC
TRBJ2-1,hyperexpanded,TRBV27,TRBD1,CASSLSQGISYNEQFF,TGTGCCAGCAGTTTATCACAGGGGATATCCTACAATGAGCAGTTCTTC
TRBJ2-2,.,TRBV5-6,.,CASSFEPWEATGELFF,TGTGCCAGCAGCTTCGAACCGTGGGAGGCCACCGGGGAGCTGTTTTTT
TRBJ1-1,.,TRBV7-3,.,CASSLTYGANTEAFF,TGTGCCAGCAGCTTAACTTACGGGGCCAACACTGAAGCTTTCTTT
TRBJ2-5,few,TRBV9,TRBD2,CASSVASSGGETQYF,TGTGCCAGCAGCGTAGCTTCGAGCGGGGGGGAGACCCAGTACTTC
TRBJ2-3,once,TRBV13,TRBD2,CASSSRTSGRDTQYF,TGTGCCAGCAGCTCCCGGACTAGCGGGAGGGATACGCAGTATTTT
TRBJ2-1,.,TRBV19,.,CASGDEQFF,TGTGCCAGCGGGGATGAGCAGTTCTTC
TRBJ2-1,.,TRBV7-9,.,CASSLDPDEQFF,TGTGCCAGCAGCTTAGATCCGGATGAGCAGTTCTTC